The 12 T cell receptor beta chains below all came from one sample that was sequenced in a study of post-analysis software for immune sequencing data. General observations from the study: Compared with controls, patients had more of five TRBV segments, including TRBV5-6, TRBV5-1 and TRBV20-1.

These receptors' targets are unknown. Each TCR beta cDNA library carried unique molecular identifiers. A single record per CDR3 protein comes from TCRdb applying MiXCR to the PCR reads. The sample comprises roughly 870,000 distinct CDR3 sequences, approximately 50% of which are singletons, and about 4.5% rests with the top ten. Sequenced: blood. Source of these receptors: a girl aged 10 to 17 with multiple sclerosis.

This clonotype was seen only once. The chain is built from TRBV10-3 and TRBJ2-4, with D possibly TRBD1 on 6 matching bases. The CDR3 spans 16 residues. V lost 3 bases and J lost 0, with 12 bases in between. The V gene's germline CDR1 is ENHRY and CDR2 SYGVKD. This CDR3 is CAISDGQPIAKNIQYF. In nucleotides, the CDR3 is TGTGCCATCAGTGATGGACAGCCAATAGCCAAAAACATTCAGTACTTC.

Worth noting for this clonotype: Germline and junction disagree at one end, which may indicate a read error. V gene TRBV29-1 combines with J gene TRBJ2-7; either TRBD1 or TRBD2 may fit D (5 bases each). Germline-derived CDR1 and CDR2 are SQVTM and ANQGSEA. CDR3 size: 17 residues. CDR3 region: CSVEDRTGRRASCEQYF. CDR3 sequence (DNA): TGCAGCGTTGAGGACCGAACGGGACGCAGAGCCTCCTGCGAGCAGTACTTC.

V and J are TRBV6-4 and TRBJ2-1, with TRBD1 identical over 8 bases. V was pared by 0 bases and J by 3 bases, with 4 bases of the junction left unmatched. This CDR3 region has 16 residues. Germline assignment: CDR1 MRHNA and CDR2 SNTAGT. CDR3 amino acids: CASSDSEQGDYNEQFF. DNA of the CDR3: TGTGCCAGCAGTGACTCTGAACAGGGGGACTACAATGAGCAGTTCTTC.

Only a few counts were recorded for this clonotype. The junction and the germline gene differ at one end; a read error may be behind it. The J gene is TRBJ2-5, the V gene TRBV7-7; 8 bases align to TRBD2. Germline-derived CDR1 and CDR2 are SSHAT and FNYEAQ (reference sequence). The CDR3 covers 16 residues. The CDR3 loop reads CASSLGAGVSQETQYF. The CDR3 coding sequence is TGTGCTAGCAGCTTGGGAGCGGGAGTCAGCCAAGAGACCCAGTACTTC.

The sample holds a few counts of this clonotype. The chain has TRBV29-1 and TRBJ2-1; D may be TRBD1 (5 bases). V lost 7 bases and J lost 6, with 19 bases in between. Germline V lookup: CDR1 SQVTM, CDR2 ANQGSEA. The CDR3 has 14 amino acids. The CDR3 DNA sequence: TGCAGCGCACTCCAGGGTGTAGTAAGCAATGAGCAGTTCTTC. This translates into CSALQGVVSNEQFF.

This chain joins TRBV12-3 or TRBV12-4 and TRBJ2-1, with D perhaps matching TRBD2 (6 bases). Trimming cost V 6 bases and J 9 bases, with 24 bases left between them. The length of the CDR3 is 16 residues. DNA of the CDR3: TGTGCCAGCAGCGGACCAGGACCCGCGGGGTGGTCTGAGCAGTTCTTC. Translation gives CASSGPGPAGWSEQFF.

The gene calls are TRBV9 and TRBJ2-1, with 7 bases identical to TRBD1. V lost 4 bases, J lost 10 bases, and 8 bases stayed unmatched. In germline, CDR1 is SGDLS, CDR2 YYNGEE. The CDR3 length is 13 residues. The DNA for the CDR3 is TGTGCCAGCAGCCCAGGACAGGAAAGGGAGCAGTTCTTC. Translated, it gives CASSPGQEREQFF.

The J gene is TRBJ2-3, the V gene TRBV7-2; 11 bases agree with TRBD2. The CDR3 is made up of 15 amino acids. Germline loops: CDR1 SGHTA, CDR2 FQGNSA. Germline trimming cut 5 bases from V and 5 bases from J; bases unmatched to any gene: 6. Here the CDR3 reads CASSNSGRAGDTQYF. CDR3 bases: TGTGCCAGCAGCAATAGCGGGAGGGCTGGAGATACGCAGTATTTT. Supplemented by reference TRBV7-2 and TRBJ2-3, the full variable domain reads GAGVSQSPSNKVTEKGKDVELRCDPISGHTALYWYRQSLGQGLEFLIYFQGNSAPDKSGLPSDRFSAERTGGSVSTLTIQRTQQEDSAVYLCASSNSGRAGDTQYFGPGTRLTVL.

The V call is TRBV20-1, the J call TRBJ1-1; D unclear. Germline CDR1 DFQATT, CDR2 SNEGSKA (reference sequence). This CDR3 is 10 amino acids long. The V gene lost 5 bases and the J gene lost 6 bases, with 7 bases spanning the gap. CDR3 in DNA: TGCAGTGCTGTGGCTTCTGAAGCTTTCTTT. The encoded protein is CSAVASEAFF.

The V call is TRBV5-1, the J call TRBJ2-1, with D maybe TRBD2 (5 bases). There are 13 residues in the CDR3. V was pared by 4 bases and J by 6 bases, with 11 bases between. Germline V gene data show CDR1 as SGHRS and CDR2 as YFSETQ. The CDR3, as DNA: TGCGCCAGCAGCGCCGAGGGAGTCAATGAGCAGTTCTTC. Translating gives CASSAEGVNEQFF.

The rearrangement joins TRBV28 to TRBJ1-2; possibly TRBD1 for D (5 bases). Germline loops: CDR1 MDHEN, CDR2 SYDVKM. The V gene lost 1 base and the J gene lost 3 bases, with 9 bases spanning the gap. This CDR3 is 14 amino acids long. CDR3 region: CASSLSGPDYGYTF. CDR3 DNA sequence: TGTGCCAGCAGTTTATCGGGGCCGGACTATGGCTACACCTTC.

In its sample, this clonotype was seen a few times. The rearrangement joins TRBV6-6 to TRBJ1-1; the match to TRBD1 covers 8 bases. This CDR3 has 16 amino acids. The germline V gene has CDR1 MNHNY and CDR2 SVGAGI (reference sequence). After removal of 4 bases from V and 0 bases from J, the junction contained 7 bases not matched to a gene. CDR3 in DNA: TGTGCCAGCAGTTTGGGGACAGGCTTATTGAACACTGAAGCTTTCTTT. This codes for CASSLGTGLLNTEAFF.